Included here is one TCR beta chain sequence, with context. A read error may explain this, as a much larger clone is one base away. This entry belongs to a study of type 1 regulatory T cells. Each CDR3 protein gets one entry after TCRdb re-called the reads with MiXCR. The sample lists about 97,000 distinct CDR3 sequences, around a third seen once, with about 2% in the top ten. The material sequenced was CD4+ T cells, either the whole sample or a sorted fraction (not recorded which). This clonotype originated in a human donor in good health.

The CDR3 region has the DNA TGTGCCAGCAGTCTCGGGGTGGACAATGAGCAGTACTTC. Its protein is CASSLGVDNEQYF. The rearrangement joins TRBV28 to TRBJ2-7; the D call may be TRBD1 or TRBD2 (5 bases each). V gave up 5 bases and J gave up 7 bases, with 15 bases separating them. This CDR3 has 13 residues. The germline V gene has CDR1 MDHEN and CDR2 SYDVKM.